This T cell receptor beta chain derives from a study of cytomegalovirus exposure and HLA in healthy donors. Overall study results and limits: Most TCR beta V segments were productive about 87% or about 30% of the time in an earlier analysis. Excluded were some V segments that proved indistinguishable, including TRBV6-2 and TRBV6-3.

A few counts support this clone. What it binds is not known. The germline V gene encodes CDR1 SGHDT and CDR2 YYEEEE. The CDR3 is 15 residues long. V was pared by 2 bases and J by 1 base, with 12 bases between. PCR primers comprised 60 Vbeta and 13 Jbeta primers. Produced via immunoSEQ multiplex PCR; TCRdb's table is partial and in-frame only. Among 150,000 or so clones listed, 64% were seen once. This clonotype was sampled from a woman in her 30s in good health and CMV-seropositive. The chain recombines TRBV5-6 with TRBJ1-1, with D hard to call. Source material: PBMCs. CDR3 nucleotide sequence: TGTGCCAGCAGCTTCTTGGCCAGGCAGAACACTGAAGCTTTCTTT. Translation gives CASSFLARQNTEAFF.